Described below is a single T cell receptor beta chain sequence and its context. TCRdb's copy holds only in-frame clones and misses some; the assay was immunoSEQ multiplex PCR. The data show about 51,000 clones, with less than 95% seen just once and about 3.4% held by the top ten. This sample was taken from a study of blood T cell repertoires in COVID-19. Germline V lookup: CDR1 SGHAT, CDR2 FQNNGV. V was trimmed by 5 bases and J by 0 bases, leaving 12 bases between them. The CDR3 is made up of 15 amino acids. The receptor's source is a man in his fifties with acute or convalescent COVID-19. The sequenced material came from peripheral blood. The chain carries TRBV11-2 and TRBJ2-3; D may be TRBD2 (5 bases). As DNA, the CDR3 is TGTGCCAGCAGCCTATGGACTGCTAGCACAGATACGCAGTATTTT. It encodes CASSLWTASTDTQYF.